This entry describes one TCR beta chain. Primers: 60 V beta forward and 13 J beta reverse. The table came from immunoSEQ multiplex PCR; TCRdb's copy has only in-frame clones and leaves some out. The sample carries over 75,000 clones, around four fifths recorded once. The record originates from a study of glioma-infiltrating T cells after dendritic cell vaccination. Per the germline V gene, CDR1 is SNHLY and CDR2 is FYNNEI. Trimming took off 7 bases at V and 4 bases at J, with 10 bases between the two ends. The CDR3 has 12 residues. The sample's time point: after dendritic cell vaccination, including at tumor progression/relapse. Patients had residual fresh-frozen tumor tissue and more than two years of survival data. No glioblastoma patient carried an isocitrate dehydrogenase mutation.

The TCR comes from a human donor with glioblastoma. V and J are TRBV2 and TRBJ1-2; D call uncertain. The input for sequencing was blood, taken after dendritic cell vaccination. CDR3 protein: CASNESPYGYTF. CDR3 coding DNA: TGTGCCAGCAACGAAAGCCCCTATGGCTACACCTTC.